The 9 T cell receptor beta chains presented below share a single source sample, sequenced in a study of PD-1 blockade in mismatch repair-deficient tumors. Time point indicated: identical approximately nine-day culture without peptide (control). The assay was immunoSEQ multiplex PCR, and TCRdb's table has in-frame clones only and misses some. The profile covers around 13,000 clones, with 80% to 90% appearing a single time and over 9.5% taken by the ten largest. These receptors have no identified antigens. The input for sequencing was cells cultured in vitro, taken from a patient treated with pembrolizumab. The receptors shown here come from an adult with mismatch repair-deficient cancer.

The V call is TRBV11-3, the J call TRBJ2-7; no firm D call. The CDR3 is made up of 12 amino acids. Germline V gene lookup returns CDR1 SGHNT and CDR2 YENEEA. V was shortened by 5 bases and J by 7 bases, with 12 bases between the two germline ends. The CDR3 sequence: CASSPLGGEQYF. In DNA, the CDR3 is TGTGCCAGCAGCCCCCTGGGTGGGGAGCAGTACTTC.

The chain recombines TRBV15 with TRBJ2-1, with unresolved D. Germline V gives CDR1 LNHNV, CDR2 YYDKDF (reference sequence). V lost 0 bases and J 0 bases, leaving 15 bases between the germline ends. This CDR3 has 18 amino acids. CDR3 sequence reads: CATSREYKRKSSYNEQFF. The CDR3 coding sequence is TGTGCCACCAGCAGAGAATATAAGCGTAAGTCCTCCTACAATGAGCAGTTCTTC.

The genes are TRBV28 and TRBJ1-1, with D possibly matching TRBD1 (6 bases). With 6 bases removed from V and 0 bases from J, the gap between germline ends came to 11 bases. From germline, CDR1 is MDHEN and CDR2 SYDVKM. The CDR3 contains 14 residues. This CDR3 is CASRAGVMNTEAFF. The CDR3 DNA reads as TGTGCCAGCAGGGCAGGGGTGATGAACACTGAAGCTTTCTTT. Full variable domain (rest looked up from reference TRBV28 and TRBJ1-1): DVKVTQSSRYLVKRTGEKVFLECVQDMDHENMFWYRQDPGLGLRLIYFSYDVKMKEKGDIPEGYSVSREKKERFSLILESASTNQTSMYLCASRAGVMNTEAFFGQGTRLTVV.

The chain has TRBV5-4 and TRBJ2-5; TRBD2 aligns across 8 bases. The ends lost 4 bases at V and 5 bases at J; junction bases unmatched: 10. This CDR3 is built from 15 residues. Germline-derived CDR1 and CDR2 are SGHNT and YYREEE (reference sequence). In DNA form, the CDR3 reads TGTGCCAGCAGCCATTCGGGAGGGCCCTCGGAGACCCAGTACTTC. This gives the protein CASSHSGGPSETQYF.

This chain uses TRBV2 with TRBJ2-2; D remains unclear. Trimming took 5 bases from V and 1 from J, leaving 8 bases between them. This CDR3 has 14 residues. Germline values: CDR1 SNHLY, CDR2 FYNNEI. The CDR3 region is CASSLKRNTGELFF. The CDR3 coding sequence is TGTGCCAGCAGTCTCAAAAGGAACACCGGGGAGCTGTTTTTT.

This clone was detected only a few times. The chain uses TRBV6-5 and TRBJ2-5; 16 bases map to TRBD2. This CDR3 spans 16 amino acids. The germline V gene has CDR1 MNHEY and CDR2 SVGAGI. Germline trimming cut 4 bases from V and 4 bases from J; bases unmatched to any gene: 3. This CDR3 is CASSFGTSGRGETQYF. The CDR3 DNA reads TGTGCCAGCAGTTTTGGGACTAGCGGGAGGGGAGAGACCCAGTACTTC.

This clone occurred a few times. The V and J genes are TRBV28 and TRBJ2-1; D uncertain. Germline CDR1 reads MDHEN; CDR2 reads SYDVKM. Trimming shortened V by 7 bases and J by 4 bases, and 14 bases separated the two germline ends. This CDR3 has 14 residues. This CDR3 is CASTSGSIYNEQFF. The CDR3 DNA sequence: TGTGCCAGCACTTCCGGAAGCATATACAATGAGCAGTTCTTC.

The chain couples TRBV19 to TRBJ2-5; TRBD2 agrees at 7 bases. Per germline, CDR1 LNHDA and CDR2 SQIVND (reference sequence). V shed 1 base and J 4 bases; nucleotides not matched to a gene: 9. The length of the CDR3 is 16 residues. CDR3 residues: CASSIGGSGRGETQYF. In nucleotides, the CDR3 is TGTGCCAGTAGTATAGGCGGGAGCGGCAGAGGAGAGACCCAGTACTTC.

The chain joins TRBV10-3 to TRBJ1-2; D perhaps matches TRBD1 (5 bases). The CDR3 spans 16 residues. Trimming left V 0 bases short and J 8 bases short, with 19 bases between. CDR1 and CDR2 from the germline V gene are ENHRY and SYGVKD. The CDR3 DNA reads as TGTGCCATCAGTGAGTCGTACGACAGCGGACGGTGGGGCTACACCTTC. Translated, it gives CAISESYDSGRWGYTF.